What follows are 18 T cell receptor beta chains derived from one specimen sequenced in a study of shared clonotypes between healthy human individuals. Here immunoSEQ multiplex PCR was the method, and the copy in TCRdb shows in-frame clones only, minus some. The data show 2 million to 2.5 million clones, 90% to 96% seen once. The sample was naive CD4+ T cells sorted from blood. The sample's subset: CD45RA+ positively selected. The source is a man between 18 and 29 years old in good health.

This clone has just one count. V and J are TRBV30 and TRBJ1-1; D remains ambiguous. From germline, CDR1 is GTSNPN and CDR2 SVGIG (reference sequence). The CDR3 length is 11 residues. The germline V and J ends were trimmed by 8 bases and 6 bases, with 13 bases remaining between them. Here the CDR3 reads CAGAAFAEAFF. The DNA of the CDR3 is TGTGCCGGCGCGGCTTTTGCTGAAGCTTTCTTT.

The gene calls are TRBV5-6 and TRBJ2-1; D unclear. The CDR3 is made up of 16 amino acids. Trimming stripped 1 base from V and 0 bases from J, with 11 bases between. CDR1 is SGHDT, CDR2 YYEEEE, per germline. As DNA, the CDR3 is TGTGCCAGCAGCTTGTCTGGGTGGAGCTCCTACAATGAGCAGTTCTTC. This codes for CASSLSGWSSYNEQFF.

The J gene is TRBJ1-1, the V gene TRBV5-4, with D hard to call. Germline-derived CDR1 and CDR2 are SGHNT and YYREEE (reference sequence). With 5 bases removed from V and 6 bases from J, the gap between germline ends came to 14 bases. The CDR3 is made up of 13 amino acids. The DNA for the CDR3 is TGTGCCAGCAGTTCTGGACCCCGGCCTGAAGCTTTCTTT. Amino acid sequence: CASSSGPRPEAFF.

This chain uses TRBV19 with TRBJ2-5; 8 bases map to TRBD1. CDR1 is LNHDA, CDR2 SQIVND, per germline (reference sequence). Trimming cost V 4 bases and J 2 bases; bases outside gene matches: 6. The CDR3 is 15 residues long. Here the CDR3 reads CASSRGTGAQETQYF. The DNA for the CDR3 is TGTGCCAGTAGTAGGGGGACAGGCGCTCAAGAGACCCAGTACTTC.

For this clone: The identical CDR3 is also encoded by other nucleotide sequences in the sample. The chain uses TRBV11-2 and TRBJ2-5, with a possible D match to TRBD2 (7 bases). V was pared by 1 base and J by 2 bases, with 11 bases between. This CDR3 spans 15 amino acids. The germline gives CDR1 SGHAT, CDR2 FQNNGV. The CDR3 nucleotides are TGTGCCAGCAGCTTAGTAGGGGGAGGGCAAGAGACCCAGTACTTC. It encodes CASSLVGGGQETQYF.

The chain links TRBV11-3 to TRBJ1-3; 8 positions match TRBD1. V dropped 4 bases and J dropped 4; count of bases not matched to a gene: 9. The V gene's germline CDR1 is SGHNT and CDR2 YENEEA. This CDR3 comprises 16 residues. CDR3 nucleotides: TGTGCCAGCAGCTCCAGGGGGCCCTGGGGCGGAAACACCATATATTTT. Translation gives CASSSRGPWGGNTIYF. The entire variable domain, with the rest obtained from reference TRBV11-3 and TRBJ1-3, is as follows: EAGVVQSPRYKIIEKKQPVAFWCNPISGHNTLYWYLQNLGQGPELLIRYENEEAVDDSQLPKDRFSAERLKGVDSTLKIQPAELGDSAVYLCASSSRGPWGGNTIYFGEGSWLTVV.

Written as DNA, the CDR3 is TGTGCCAGCTCACCGGGGTTAGACAGGGGTACCTACGAGCAGTACTTC. Its translation is CASSPGLDRGTYEQYF. V gene TRBV18 combines with J gene TRBJ2-7, with TRBD1 identical over 8 bases. Germline CDR1 and CDR2: KGHSH and LQKENI. With 3 bases clipped from V and 2 bases from J, the junction kept 9 bases outside the gene matches. There are 16 residues in the CDR3. Full variable domain (outside the CDR3, taken from reference TRBV18 and TRBJ2-7): NAGVMQNPRHLVRRRGQEARLRCSPMKGHSHVYWYRQLPEEGLKFMVYLQKENIIDESGMPKERFSAEFPKEGPSILRIQQVVRGDSAAYFCASSPGLDRGTYEQYFGPGTRLTVT.

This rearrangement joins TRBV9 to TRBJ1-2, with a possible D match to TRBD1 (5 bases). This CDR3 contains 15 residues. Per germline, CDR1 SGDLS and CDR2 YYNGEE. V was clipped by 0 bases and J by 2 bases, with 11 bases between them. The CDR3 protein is CASSVEGVGNYGYTF. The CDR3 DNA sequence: TGTGCCAGCAGCGTAGAAGGGGTTGGGAACTATGGCTACACCTTC.

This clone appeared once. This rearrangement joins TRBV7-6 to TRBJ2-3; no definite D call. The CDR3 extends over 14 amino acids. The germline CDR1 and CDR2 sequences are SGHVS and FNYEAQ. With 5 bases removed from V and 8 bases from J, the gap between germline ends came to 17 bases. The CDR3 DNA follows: TGTGCCAGCAGCCTCATGGCGGAAATCGGTACGCAGTATTTT. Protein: CASSLMAEIGTQYF.

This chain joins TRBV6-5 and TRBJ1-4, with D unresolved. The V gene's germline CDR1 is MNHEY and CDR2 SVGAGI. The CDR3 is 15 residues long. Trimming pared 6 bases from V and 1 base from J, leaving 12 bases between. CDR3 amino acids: CASRRSRGTNEKLFF. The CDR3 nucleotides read TGTGCCAGCAGGAGGAGTCGTGGAACTAATGAAAAACTGTTTTTT.

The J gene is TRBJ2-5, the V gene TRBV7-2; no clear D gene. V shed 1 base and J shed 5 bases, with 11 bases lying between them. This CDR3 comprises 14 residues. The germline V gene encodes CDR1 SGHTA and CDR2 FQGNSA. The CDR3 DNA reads TGTGCCAGCAGCTTAGGGATGGGGATCGAGACCCAGTACTTC. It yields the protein CASSLGMGIETQYF.

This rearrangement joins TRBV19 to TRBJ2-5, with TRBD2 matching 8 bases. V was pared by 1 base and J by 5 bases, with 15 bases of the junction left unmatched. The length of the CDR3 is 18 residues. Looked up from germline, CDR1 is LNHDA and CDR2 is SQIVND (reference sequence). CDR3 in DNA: TGTGCCAGTAGTATAGGACTAGCGAGAGCTATACCAGAGGAGACCCAGTACTTC. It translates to CASSIGLARAIPEETQYF.

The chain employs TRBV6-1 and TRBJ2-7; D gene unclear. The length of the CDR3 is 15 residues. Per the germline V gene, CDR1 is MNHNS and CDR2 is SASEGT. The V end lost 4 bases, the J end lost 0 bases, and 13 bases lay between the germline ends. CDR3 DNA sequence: TGTGCCAGCAGTGTTACTTTAGGCGGCTCCTACGAGCAGTACTTC. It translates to CASSVTLGGSYEQYF.

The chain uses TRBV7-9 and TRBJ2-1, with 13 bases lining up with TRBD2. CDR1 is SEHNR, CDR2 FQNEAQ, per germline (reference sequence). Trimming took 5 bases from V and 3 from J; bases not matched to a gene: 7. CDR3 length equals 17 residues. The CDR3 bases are TGTGCCAGCAGCCATGAGGGACTAGCGGGGCTCTACAATGAGCAGTTCTTC. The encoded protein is CASSHEGLAGLYNEQFF. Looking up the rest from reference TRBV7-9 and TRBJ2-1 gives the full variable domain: DTGVSQNPRHKITKRGQNVTFRCDPISEHNRLYWYRQTLGQGPEFLTYFQNEAQLEKSRLLSDRFSAERPKGSFSTLEIQRTEQGDSAMYLCASSHEGLAGLYNEQFFGPGTRLTVL.

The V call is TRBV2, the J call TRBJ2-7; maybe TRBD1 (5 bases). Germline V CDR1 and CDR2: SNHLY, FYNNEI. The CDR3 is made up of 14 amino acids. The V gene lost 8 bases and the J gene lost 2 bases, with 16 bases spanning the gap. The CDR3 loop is CASGETAPTYEQYF. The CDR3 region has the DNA TGTGCCAGCGGAGAGACAGCCCCGACCTACGAGCAGTACTTC. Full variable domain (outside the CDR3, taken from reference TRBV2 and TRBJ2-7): EPEVTQTPSHQVTQMGQEVILRCVPISNHLYFYWYRQILGQKVEFLVSFYNNEISEKSEIFDDQFSVERPDGSNFTLKIRSTKLEDSAMYFCASGETAPTYEQYFGPGTRLTVT.

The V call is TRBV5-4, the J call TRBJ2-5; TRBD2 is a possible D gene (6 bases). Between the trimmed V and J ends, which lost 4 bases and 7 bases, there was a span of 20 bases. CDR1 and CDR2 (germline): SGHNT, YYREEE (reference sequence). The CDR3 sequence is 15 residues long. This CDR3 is CASSPVGGLMGTQYF. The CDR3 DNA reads TGTGCCAGCAGCCCGGTCGGGGGTCTGATGGGGACCCAGTACTTC.

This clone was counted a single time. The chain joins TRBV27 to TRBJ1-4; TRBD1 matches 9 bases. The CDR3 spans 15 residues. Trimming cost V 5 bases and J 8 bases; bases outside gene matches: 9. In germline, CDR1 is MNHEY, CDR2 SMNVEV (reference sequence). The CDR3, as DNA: TGTGCCAGCAGTGGAGGGACAGGGCTTAGAGAAAAACTGTTTTTT. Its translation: CASSGGTGLREKLFF. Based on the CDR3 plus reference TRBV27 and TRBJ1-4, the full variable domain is EAQVTQNPRYLITVTGKKLTVTCSQNMNHEYMSWYRQDPGLGLRQIYYSMNVEVTDKGDVPEGYKVSRKEKRNFPLILESPSPNQTSLYFCASSGGTGLREKLFFGSGTQLSVL.

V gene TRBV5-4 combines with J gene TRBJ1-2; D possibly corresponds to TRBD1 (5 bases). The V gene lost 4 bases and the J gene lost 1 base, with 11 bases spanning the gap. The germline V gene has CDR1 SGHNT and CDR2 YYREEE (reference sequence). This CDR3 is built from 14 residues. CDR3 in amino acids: CASSPLQGNYGYTF. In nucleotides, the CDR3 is TGTGCCAGCAGCCCCCTCCAGGGTAACTATGGCTACACCTTC. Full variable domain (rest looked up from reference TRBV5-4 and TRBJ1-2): ETGVTQSPTHLIKTRGQQVTLRCSSQSGHNTVSWYQQALGQGPQFIFQYYREEENGRGNFPPRFSGLQFPNYSSELNVNALELDDSALYLCASSPLQGNYGYTFGSGTRLTVV.